A selection of T cell receptor beta chains follows, all from one sample in a study of cytomegalovirus exposure and HLA in healthy donors. The assay was immunoSEQ multiplex PCR, and TCRdb's table has in-frame clones only and misses some. This sample has about 130,000 clones, with roughly four fifths found just once. The sequencing input was PBMCs. These receptors were collected from a woman in her thirties or forties in good health and CMV-seropositive. Both conserved end residues are part of each CDR3. Each record gives: clone size, D gene, V gene, J gene, CDR3 protein, CDR3 DNA. A D gene is named only where the DNA matches it firmly. Clone size appears in some rows only: once, few, many, or a class for an expanded clone.

once	.	TRBV7-6	TRBJ2-3	CASSYSGSADTQYF	TGTGCCAGCAGCTACTCCGGGAGCGCAGATACGCAGTATTTT
.	TRBD2	TRBV11-1	TRBJ2-5	CASTQREFGETQYF	TGTGCCAGCACGCAGCGGGAGTTCGGAGAGACCCAGTACTTC
.	TRBD1	TRBV15	TRBJ1-5	CATSMTGGDNQPQHF	TGTGCCACCAGCATGACAGGGGGGGACAATCAGCCCCAGCATTTT
.	.	TRBV30	TRBJ1-3	CAWSETGQIGGNTIYF	TGTGCCTGGAGTGAGACAGGACAGATCGGTGGAAACACCATATATTTT
.	TRBD2	TRBV10-3	TRBJ2-3	CAISGGLAGTDTQYF	TGTGCCATCAGTGGGGGACTAGCGGGCACAGATACGCAGTATTTT
.	TRBD1	TRBV19	TRBJ1-4	CASKRGQGGFNEKLFF	TGTGCCAGTAAACGGGGACAGGGGGGCTTTAATGAAAAACTGTTTTTT
.	.	TRBV15	TRBJ2-5	CATSRERAKQETQYF	TGTGCCACCAGCAGAGAGAGGGCAAAACAAGAGACCCAGTACTTC
.	.	TRBV7-8	TRBJ2-7	CASSLGTTGRVEQYF	TGTGCCAGCAGCTTAGGGACTACCGGACGGGTGGAGCAGTACTTC
.	TRBD2	TRBV5-4	TRBJ2-7	CASSWGGANSYEQYF	TGTGCCAGCAGCTGGGGGGGAGCGAACTCCTACGAGCAGTACTTC
.	.	TRBV28	TRBJ2-5	CASSLDEGETQYF	TGTGCCAGCAGTTTGGACGAGGGAGAGACCCAGTACTTC
.	TRBD1	TRBV27	TRBJ1-2	CASSSGQGYGYTF	TGTGCCAGCAGTTCCGGACAGGGTTATGGCTACACCTTC
.	TRBD2	TRBV4-3	TRBJ2-7	CASSQARAGVSYEQYF	TGCGCCAGCAGCCAAGCTCGAGCGGGAGTTAGCTACGAGCAGTACTTC
.	.	TRBV4-2	TRBJ2-5	CASSQGTGYQETQYF	TGTGCCAGCAGCCAAGGAACAGGGTACCAAGAGACCCAGTACTTC
.	TRBD1	TRBV4-1	TRBJ1-4	CASSQDPGQGSYSEKLFF	TGCGCCAGCAGCCAAGATCCCGGACAGGGAAGTTATAGTGAAAAACTGTTTTTT
once	.	TRBV18	TRBJ1-1	CASSPPGQEGRTEAFF	TGTGCCAGCTCACCACCAGGCCAGGAGGGACGGACTGAAGCTTTCTTT
.	.	TRBV6-4	TRBJ1-1	CASSVFMNTEAFF	TGTGCCAGCAGTGTGTTTATGAACACTGAAGCTTTCTTT
.	.	TRBV15	TRBJ2-1	CATSSAPRGSGNEQFF	TGTGCCACCAGCAGTGCACCCAGAGGGAGTGGCAATGAGCAGTTCTTC
.	TRBD1	TRBV7-6	TRBJ2-7	CASSLGGTGTYEQYF	TGTGCCAGCAGCTTAGGCGGGACAGGGACCTACGAGCAGTACTTC
.	.	TRBV6-1	TRBJ1-5	CASSEGNTGNQPQHF	TGTGCCAGCAGTGAAGGGAATACAGGGAATCAGCCCCAGCATTTT
.	.	TRBV30	TRBJ2-5	CAWRGRGRGETQYF	TGTGCCTGGAGAGGGAGGGGGAGGGGAGAGACCCAGTACTTC
.	.	TRBV27	TRBJ2-1	CASSLLQGNNEQFF	TGTGCCAGCAGTTTATTACAGGGAAACAATGAGCAGTTCTTC
.	.	TRBV6-1	TRBJ1-1	CASPSGTEAFF	TGTGCCAGTCCATCGGGCACTGAAGCTTTCTTT
.	TRBD1	TRBV7-3	TRBJ2-1	CASSQTGANEQFF	TGTGCCAGCAGCCAGACAGGGGCAAATGAGCAGTTCTTC
.	.	TRBV25-1	TRBJ2-7	CASSASRPPYEQYF	TGTGCCAGCAGTGCGTCTAGACCCCCCTACGAGCAATACTTC
.	.	TRBV18	TRBJ2-7	CASSPTAESVTYEQYF	TGTGCCAGCTCACCAACTGCGGAGTCGGTTACCTACGAGCAGTACTTC
.	TRBD1	TRBV27	TRBJ2-1	CASSLRDRLNNEQFF	TGTGCCAGCAGTTTGAGGGACAGGTTGAACAATGAGCAGTTCTTC
.	.	TRBV27	TRBJ1-2	CASSFSQLEDGYTF	TGTGCCAGCAGTTTTTCCCAGTTAGAGGATGGCTACACCTTC
.	TRBD2	TRBV15	TRBJ2-7	CATSRQTSGVGEQYF	TGTGCCACCAGCAGACAGACTAGCGGAGTGGGAGAGCAGTACTTC
.	TRBD2	TRBV2	TRBJ2-3	CASRSGRSTDTQYF	TGTGCCAGCCGTAGCGGGAGAAGCACAGATACGCAGTATTTT
.	.	TRBV4-1	TRBJ1-3	CASSQAYYSGNTIYF	TGCGCCAGCAGCCAAGCTTACTACTCTGGAAACACCATATATTTT
.	TRBD2	TRBV28	TRBJ2-1	CASTLGGGPYNEQFF	TGTGCCAGCACCCTTGGCGGGGGGCCTTACAATGAGCAGTTCTTC
.	.	TRBV6-6	TRBJ1-5	CASSPGGGQPQHF	TGTGCCAGCAGTCCGGGGGGGGGTCAGCCCCAGCATTTT
.	.	TRBV2	TRBJ2-2	CASSEHANTGELFF	TGTGCCAGCAGTGAACATGCGAACACCGGGGAGCTGTTTTTT
.	.	TRBV11-2	TRBJ2-1	CASSLGAGSYNEQFF	TGTGCCAGCAGCCTAGGCGCGGGCAGCTACAATGAGCAGTTCTTC
.	TRBD1	TRBV6-1	TRBJ1-2	CASRGTGWEGYGYTF	TGTGCCAGCAGGGGGACAGGGTGGGAGGGCTATGGCTACACCTTC
once	TRBD2	TRBV5-1	TRBJ2-2	CASTRAGGPTNTGELFF	TGCGCCAGCACCCGCGCGGGAGGGCCTACGAACACCGGGGAGCTGTTTTTT
.	TRBD2	TRBV5-4	TRBJ2-5	CASSYGGGETQYF	TGTGCCAGCAGCTACGGCGGGGGAGAGACCCAGTACTTC
.	.	TRBV2	TRBJ1-5	CASSRGNQPQHF	TGTGCCAGCAGCAGAGGGAATCAGCCCCAGCATTTT
once	.	TRBV9	TRBJ1-4	CASSVGRRGTIPTNEKLFF	TGTGCCAGCAGCGTAGGTCGAAGGGGGACCATCCCAACTAATGAAAAACTGTTTTTT
.	TRBD2	TRBV4-3	TRBJ2-3	CARRERCTDTQYF	TGCGCTCGGCGGGAGAGATGCACAGATACGCAGTATTTT
.	TRBD2	TRBV28	TRBJ2-1	CASSLGLAGGNEQFF	TGTGCCAGCAGTTTGGGACTAGCGGGAGGCAATGAGCAGTTCTTC
.	TRBD1	TRBV27	TRBJ1-5	CASSPGTGALSPQHF	TGTGCCAGCAGTCCCGGTACAGGGGCCCTTTCGCCCCAGCATTTT
.	TRBD1	TRBV9	TRBJ2-7	CASGRDRGLREQYF	TGTGCCAGCGGACGGGACAGGGGGCTTAGGGAGCAGTACTTC
.	TRBD1	TRBV5-3	TRBJ2-5	CARSYKDRAIEETQYF	TGTGCCAGAAGCTATAAGGACAGGGCGATTGAAGAGACCCAGTACTTC